The 31 T cell receptor beta chains below come from one sample, sequenced in a study of cytomegalovirus exposure and HLA in healthy donors. In the PCR, 60 Vbeta and 13 Jbeta primers were used. Clones were sequenced by immunoSEQ multiplex PCR, and TCRdb holds only the in-frame ones, with some missing. The sample consists of more than 85,000 clones, roughly 80% of them appearing once. The sample consisted of PBMCs. The receptors were sampled from a boy younger than 18 in good health and CMV-seronegative.

The chain is built from TRBV5-1 and TRBJ2-7; 10 nucleotides line up with TRBD1. The junction had 7 bases not matched to a gene; V was cut back by 4 bases and J by 3 bases. The length of the CDR3 is 15 residues. Germline V gene lookup returns CDR1 SGHRS and CDR2 YFSETQ. CDR3 nucleotides: TGCGCCAGCAGCCGGGGACAGGGGCGCCTCTACGAGCAGTACTTC. Translated, it gives CASSRGQGRLYEQYF. Full variable domain (rest looked up from reference TRBV5-1 and TRBJ2-7): KAGVTQTPRYLIKTRGQQVTLSCSPISGHRSVSWYQQTPGQGLQFLFEYFSETQRNKGNFPGRFSGRQFSNSRSEMNVSTLELGDSALYLCASSRGQGRLYEQYFGPGTRLTVT.

The rearrangement links TRBV6-5 to TRBJ1-6, with TRBD1 matching over 9 bases. Losses at the gene ends were 7 bases for V and 9 bases for J; bases not matched to a gene: 10. Germline CDR1 and CDR2: MNHEY and SVGAGI. This CDR3 is 15 amino acids long. The CDR3 here is CASKPLGQGTSPLHF. CDR3 bases: TGTGCCAGCAAACCCCTAGGACAGGGGACTTCACCCCTCCACTTT.

The V call is TRBV5-6, the J call TRBJ2-1, with a possible D match to TRBD1 (6 bases). Trimming removed 4 bases at V and 1 base at J, with 12 bases between. The CDR3 has 15 residues. Germline lookup yields CDR1 SGHDT and CDR2 YYEEEE. The CDR3 bases are TGTGCCAGCAGCCATTACAGGGAGTCCTACAATGAGCAGTTCTTC. This sequence encodes CASSHYRESYNEQFF.

The V and J genes are TRBV2 and TRBJ1-5, with 8 bases matching TRBD1. Germline V gene lookup returns CDR1 SNHLY and CDR2 FYNNEI. This CDR3 has 15 residues. Trimming at V came to 5 bases and at J to 5 bases, leaving 8 bases not matched to a gene. The CDR3 sequence is CASSRRGRGDQPQHF. DNA of the CDR3: TGTGCCAGCAGTCGCAGGGGGCGCGGGGATCAGCCCCAGCATTTT. Based on the CDR3 plus reference TRBV2 and TRBJ1-5, the full variable domain is EPEVTQTPSHQVTQMGQEVILRCVPISNHLYFYWYRQILGQKVEFLVSFYNNEISEKSEIFDDQFSVERPDGSNFTLKIRSTKLEDSAMYFCASSRRGRGDQPQHFGDGTRLSIL.

The genes are TRBV6-5 and TRBJ2-3, with a possible D match to TRBD1 (5 bases). Deletions cut 4 bases from V and 3 bases from J, with 17 bases between. Germline loops: CDR1 MNHEY, CDR2 SVGAGI. This CDR3 contains 16 residues. The CDR3 loop reads CASSFLSRVETDTQYF. As DNA, the CDR3 is TGTGCCAGCAGTTTCCTCTCCAGGGTAGAGACAGATACGCAGTATTTT.

The V gene is TRBV7-2, the J gene TRBJ1-1; D is uncertain. The CDR3 consists of 13 residues. V was cut by 4 bases and J by 3 bases, with 9 bases left in between. Germline CDR1 reads SGHTA; CDR2 reads FQGNSA. CDR3 nucleotide sequence: TGTGCCAGCAGCTCCCGGGATTACACTGAAGCTTTCTTT. Translated, it gives CASSSRDYTEAFF.

CDR3 sequence: CSVEKTGVTYGYTF. The CDR3 coding sequence is TGCAGCGTTGAAAAAACAGGGGTGACCTATGGCTACACCTTC. The J gene is TRBJ1-2, the V gene TRBV29-1; 7 positions agree with TRBD1. CDR1 and CDR2 from the germline V gene are SQVTM and ANQGSEA. V gave up 2 bases and J gave up 4 bases; unmatched junction bases: 7. The CDR3 has 14 amino acids.

The rearrangement joins TRBV6-1 to TRBJ2-1, with D possibly TRBD2 on 6 matching bases. V shed 6 bases and J shed 9 bases, with 15 bases lying between them. The CDR3 is 13 amino acids. Per the germline V gene, CDR1 is MNHNS and CDR2 is SASEGT. The CDR3 reads CASSREPPREQFF. The CDR3 coding sequence is TGTGCCAGCAGCCGGGAGCCGCCCCGTGAGCAGTTCTTC.

This chain uses TRBV6-5 with TRBJ1-5; D is ambiguous. The CDR3 loop spans 13 amino acids. CDR1 is MNHEY, CDR2 SVGAGI, per germline. Deletions cut 6 bases from V and 0 bases from J, with 6 bases between. The chain's CDR3 is CASRATSNQPQHF. CDR3 DNA: TGTGCCAGCAGGGCAACTAGCAATCAGCCCCAGCATTTT.

V usage is TRBV7-8 and J usage is TRBJ1-2; TRBD1 is a possible D gene (5 bases). V was trimmed by 5 bases and J by 5 bases, leaving 21 bases between them. CDR1 is SGHVS and CDR2 is FQNEAQ in the germline V gene. The CDR3 is made up of 16 amino acids. For the CDR3, the DNA is TGTGCCAGCAGCGTTAGCAACGTCGGCGGGACGTATGGCTACACCTTC. Protein: CASSVSNVGGTYGYTF.

This clone occurred once. This chain links TRBV7-9 with TRBJ1-5; no definite D call. V was clipped by 4 bases and J by 12 bases, with 13 bases between them. Germline V gene data show CDR1 as SEHNR and CDR2 as FQNEAQ (reference sequence). The CDR3 length is 12 residues. The DNA of the CDR3 is TGTGCCAGCAGCTCCGACGAGGCCGTCCAGCATTTT. Its protein product is CASSSDEAVQHF.

V usage is TRBV4-1 and J usage is TRBJ2-7; the match to TRBD2 covers 8 bases. V trimming: 0 bases; J trimming: 0 bases; junction bases outside the gene matches: 4. The CDR3 is 16 amino acids. The germline CDR1 and CDR2 sequences are MGHRA and YSYEKL. CDR3 region: CASSQDRREDSYEQYF. CDR3 in DNA: TGCGCCAGCAGCCAAGATCGGCGGGAGGACTCCTACGAGCAGTACTTC.

The V gene is TRBV11-2, the J gene TRBJ2-1; 13 nucleotides match TRBD2. V lost 3 bases and J lost 6; bases outside the gene matches: 2. The length of the CDR3 is 15 residues. Germline V gene sequence: CDR1 SGHAT, CDR2 FQNNGV. The CDR3 sequence: CASSFGTSGANEQFF. The CDR3 DNA reads TGTGCCAGCAGCTTCGGGACTAGCGGGGCCAATGAGCAGTTCTTC.

This chain joins TRBV4-2 and TRBJ1-5; 11 nucleotides line up with TRBD1. CDR3 length equals 16 residues. CDR1 is LGHNA and CDR2 is YNFKEQ in the germline V gene. J was trimmed by 2 bases and V by 1 base; bases with no gene match: 1. The DNA of the CDR3 is TGTGCCAGCAGCCAAGGGACAGGGGGCGGCAATCAGCCCCAGCATTTT. Translating it yields CASSQGTGGGNQPQHF.

The chain employs TRBV2 and TRBJ2-2; the match to TRBD2 covers 14 bases. Germline trimming cut 8 bases from V and 6 bases from J; bases unmatched to any gene: 8. The CDR3 extends over 16 amino acids. CDR1 and CDR2 (germline): SNHLY, FYNNEI. The CDR3 sequence: CASWGLAGAGAGELFF. Written as DNA, the CDR3 is TGTGCCAGCTGGGGACTAGCGGGAGCAGGAGCCGGGGAGCTGTTTTTT.

The V call is TRBV7-2, the J call TRBJ1-2, with 7 bases that match TRBD1. Per germline, CDR1 SGHTA and CDR2 FQGNSA. V lost 8 bases to trimming and J lost 5 bases; unmatched junction nucleotides: 5. CDR3 length: 12 residues. The DNA of the CDR3 is TGTGCCAGCCCGGGACAGCCGTATGGCTACACCTTC. Translated, it gives CASPGQPYGYTF.

The J gene is TRBJ2-7, the V gene TRBV18, with 7 bases lining up with TRBD1. Per germline, CDR1 KGHSH and CDR2 LQKENI. The CDR3 loop spans 14 amino acids. Trimming took 3 bases from V and 1 from J; bases not matched to a gene: 3. The CDR3 loop is CASSPGQDSYEQYF. The CDR3 DNA sequence: TGTGCCAGCTCACCCGGACAGGATTCCTACGAGCAGTACTTC. Full variable domain (rest looked up from reference TRBV18 and TRBJ2-7): NAGVMQNPRHLVRRRGQEARLRCSPMKGHSHVYWYRQLPEEGLKFMVYLQKENIIDESGMPKERFSAEFPKEGPSILRIQQVVRGDSAAYFCASSPGQDSYEQYFGPGTRLTVT.

The chain carries TRBV11-2 and TRBJ2-7; 7 nucleotides align to TRBD1. The CDR3 has 14 amino acids. J was trimmed by 6 bases and V by 6 bases; bases with no gene match: 11. Germline lookup yields CDR1 SGHAT and CDR2 FQNNGV. CDR3 nucleotide sequence: TGTGCCAGCAGGGTTTGGACAGGCTTTCCCGAGCAGTACTTC. Protein sequence: CASRVWTGFPEQYF.

The V and J genes are TRBV7-9 and TRBJ1-1; D perhaps matches TRBD1 (5 bases). Trimming shortened V by 5 bases and J by 5 bases, and 15 bases separated the two germline ends. Germline loops: CDR1 SEHNR, CDR2 FQNEAQ (reference sequence). CDR3 size: 14 residues. In DNA form, the CDR3 reads TGTGCCAGCAGCATTAGTGGGGGAGGAACTGAAGCTTTCTTT. Its translation: CASSISGGGTEAFF.

V gene TRBV5-1 combines with J gene TRBJ2-7; TRBD1 aligns across 9 bases. The V gene's germline CDR1 is SGHRS and CDR2 YFSETQ. The junction had 9 bases not matched to a gene; V was cut back by 2 bases and J by 3 bases. CDR3 length: 16 residues. CDR3 in amino acids: CASSLNRGPSDYEQYF. CDR3 nucleotide sequence: TGCGCCAGCAGCTTAAACAGGGGGCCGTCCGACTACGAGCAGTACTTC.

The chain links TRBV27 to TRBJ2-7; D is uncertain. The CDR3 covers 14 residues. With 7 bases removed from V and 0 bases from J, the gap between germline ends came to 13 bases. CDR1 is MNHEY, CDR2 SMNVEV, per germline (reference sequence). This chain's CDR3 is CASKGELSSYEQYF. The CDR3 coding sequence is TGTGCCAGCAAAGGAGAGCTTAGCTCCTACGAGCAGTACTTC.

This clone has a handful of counts. This rearrangement joins TRBV28 to TRBJ1-2; D is unresolved. Germline V gene data show CDR1 as MDHEN and CDR2 as SYDVKM. The CDR3 runs to 8 residues. CDR3: CPHLGYTF. The CDR3 coding sequence is TGTCCACATCTTGGCTACACCTTC.

The chain links TRBV30 to TRBJ2-3; no firm D call. CDR1 is GTSNPN, CDR2 SVGIG, per germline (reference sequence). With 1 base removed from V and 0 bases from J, the gap between germline ends came to 8 bases. The CDR3 consists of 14 residues. The chain's CDR3 is CAWSEAASTDTQYF. The CDR3, as DNA: TGTGCCTGGAGTGAGGCGGCTAGCACAGATACGCAGTATTTT.

For the CDR3, the DNA is TGTGCCAGCAGCTATACAGGCGGCGGTGAAGCTTTCTTT. Encoded protein: CASSYTGGGEAFF. This sequence joins TRBV6-5 and TRBJ1-1, with D possibly TRBD1 on 5 matching bases. CDR3 size: 13 residues. The germline V gene encodes CDR1 MNHEY and CDR2 SVGAGI. Trimming left V 6 bases short and J 7 bases short, with 15 bases between.

This clone was detected only once. The V call is TRBV4-1, the J call TRBJ2-7; 8 bases match TRBD1. Germline CDR1 MGHRA, CDR2 YSYEKL. This CDR3 has 14 amino acids. Trimming cost V 4 bases and J 9 bases; bases outside gene matches: 11. As DNA, the CDR3 is TGCGCCAGCAGCCTCCCCGGACAGGGTGTGGTGCAGTACTTC. This encodes CASSLPGQGVVQYF.

The gene calls are TRBV2 and TRBJ2-7; 7 bases fit TRBD2. After removal of 4 bases from V and 2 bases from J, the junction contained 2 bases not matched to a gene. The germline CDR1 and CDR2 sequences are SNHLY and FYNNEI. CDR3 length: 13 residues. Here the CDR3 reads CASSGGGTYEQYF. The CDR3 DNA is TGTGCCAGCAGTGGCGGGGGAACCTACGAGCAGTACTTC.

This clone showed up just a few times. One end of the junction is discordant with germline, which a read error may explain. The chain links TRBV7-9 to TRBJ2-3; 8 bases fit TRBD2. The CDR3 is 10 amino acids. In germline, CDR1 is SEHNR, CDR2 FQNEAQ (reference sequence). The chain's CDR3 is CASSLLGLVF. Here the CDR3 DNA reads TGTGCCAGCAGCTTATTGGGACTAGTGTTT.

CDR3: CASRLLAGVRDEQFF. The CDR3 bases are TGCGCCAGCCGCTTACTAGCGGGGGTTAGGGATGAGCAGTTCTTC. This chain joins TRBV10-2 and TRBJ2-1; TRBD2 matches 11 bases. The germline V gene has CDR1 WSHSY and CDR2 SAAADI. V gave up 8 bases and J gave up 8 bases; unmatched junction bases: 11. This CDR3 spans 15 amino acids.

This chain joins TRBV19 and TRBJ2-7; a weak D match, TRBD2 (5 bases). The CDR3 sequence is 13 residues long. V shed 8 bases and J shed 0 bases, with 11 bases lying between them. Germline CDR1 is LNHDA and CDR2 is SQIVND (reference sequence). In DNA, the CDR3 is TGTGCCAGTTCCCTGGGGAGCTCCTACGAGCAGTACTTC. Amino acid sequence: CASSLGSSYEQYF.

The rearrangement joins TRBV27 to TRBJ1-2, with D tentatively TRBD1 (5 bases). Trimming stripped 6 bases from V and 6 bases from J, with 11 bases between. The germline V gene has CDR1 MNHEY and CDR2 SMNVEV (reference sequence). This CDR3 spans 12 amino acids. CDR3 sequence reads: CASRRQGNGYTF. CDR3 bases: TGTGCCAGCAGGAGGCAGGGCAATGGCTACACCTTC.

This clone was observed a single time. The J gene is TRBJ2-7, the V gene TRBV7-9; TRBD2 aligns across 11 bases. The CDR3 sequence is 17 residues long. Germline V lookup: CDR1 SEHNR, CDR2 FQNEAQ (reference sequence). After removal of 5 bases from V and 6 bases from J, the junction contained 15 bases not matched to a gene. The CDR3: CASSPGGGLAGGIEQYF. The CDR3 nucleotides read TGTGCCAGCAGCCCCGGGGGAGGGCTAGCGGGGGGAATCGAGCAGTACTTC.